Listed below are T cell receptor beta chains from one sample, sequenced in a study of monozygotic twins with inflammatory bowel disease. For each CDR3 protein, TCRdb gives one entry from its re-call of the 5' RACE reads, without DNA. Here the sample table reports approximately 110,000 distinct CDR3 sequences. Sequenced input: blood. These receptors were collected from a human donor with ulcerative colitis or Crohn's disease, or a healthy co-twin of an affected twin (not recorded which). CDR3s include the opening cysteine and the closing phenylalanine or tryptophan.

J gene	V gene	CDR3 protein
TRBJ2-1	TRBV5-4	CASSPLGLAGYNEQFF
TRBJ2-4	TRBV28	CASNPRGQLAKNIQYF
TRBJ2-1	TRBV12-3/TRBV12-4	CASRSVPNEQFF
TRBJ2-7	TRBV18	CASSVTGGPGEQYF
TRBJ2-7	TRBV9	CASSTTDRGSYEQYF
TRBJ1-1	TRBV12-3/TRBV12-4	CASSFVGMNTEAFF
TRBJ1-2	TRBV9	CASSIGDGYTF
TRBJ2-1	TRBV20-1	CSARSGSGSAYNEQFF
TRBJ2-1	TRBV10-2	CASSGPRGGSISYNEQFF
TRBJ1-2	TRBV27	CASSLFLGAVSGYTF
TRBJ1-2	TRBV12-3/TRBV12-4	CASSYLGPGGGYTF
TRBJ2-3	TRBV7-2	CASSLGGGGLLGDTQYF
TRBJ1-2	TRBV28	CASSSGQAANYGYTF
TRBJ2-2	TRBV5-6	CASSLNPGYTGELFF
TRBJ2-1	TRBV7-9	CASSEGGAGLFYNEQFF
TRBJ1-3	TRBV5-1	CASSDLTGGSGNTIYF
TRBJ2-3	TRBV12-3/TRBV12-4	CASSLSSVTDTQYF
TRBJ2-1	TRBV7-6	CASSQRPDSSYNEQFF
TRBJ2-1	TRBV11-1	CASSLTSGGAGPYNEQFF
TRBJ2-2	TRBV5-1	CASSWSLGTSNLIKYTGELFF